Listed below are T cell receptor beta chains from one sample, sequenced in a study of shared clonotypes between healthy human individuals. Repertoires were generated with immunoSEQ multiplex PCR, while TCRdb's copy carries only in-frame clones and drops some. The sample lists some 2.4 million clones; approximately 93% were seen once. Specimen: naive CD4+ T cells from PBMCs. The source is a man in his late teens or twenties in good health. Some clones in this sample may be carry-over from other donors' samples. CDR3s include the opening cysteine and the closing phenylalanine or tryptophan. The D gene is left open where the match is weak. Expanded clones are given a class, and other clones once, few, many or no size at all.

abundance: NA; d_gene: NA; v_gene: TRBV19; j_gene: TRBJ2-7; CDR3aa: CASSRDLLYEQYF; CDR3nt: TGTGCCAGTAGTAGGGACCTCCTCTACGAGCAGTACTTC
abundance: once; d_gene: NA; v_gene: TRBV7-2; j_gene: TRBJ1-5; CDR3aa: CASSLDWAQPQHF; CDR3nt: TGTGCCAGCAGCTTAGATTGGGCTCAGCCCCAGCATTTT
abundance: NA; d_gene: TRBD2; v_gene: TRBV5-6; j_gene: TRBJ2-3; CDR3aa: CASSLASGNTDTQYF; CDR3nt: TGTGCCAGCAGCTTGGCTAGCGGGAACACAGATACGCAGTATTTT
abundance: NA; d_gene: NA; v_gene: TRBV7-9; j_gene: TRBJ1-2; CDR3aa: CASSRTGWNGYTF; CDR3nt: TGTGCCAGCAGCCGTACAGGGTGGAATGGCTACACCTTC
abundance: NA; d_gene: NA; v_gene: TRBV18; j_gene: TRBJ1-3; CDR3aa: CASSPLGPISGNTIYF; CDR3nt: TGTGCCAGCTCACCATTAGGACCGATCTCTGGAAACACCATATATTTT
abundance: NA; d_gene: NA; v_gene: TRBV28; j_gene: TRBJ2-7; CDR3aa: CASSGYEQYF; CDR3nt: TGTGCCAGCAGCGGATACGAGCAGTACTTC
abundance: NA; d_gene: TRBD1; v_gene: TRBV6-5; j_gene: TRBJ1-2; CDR3aa: CASSYRTGGGYTF; CDR3nt: TGTGCCAGCAGTTACCGGACAGGTGGCGGCTACACCTTC
abundance: once; d_gene: NA; v_gene: TRBV7-9; j_gene: TRBJ1-2; CDR3aa: CASSHSQAPYGYTF; CDR3nt: TGTGCCAGCAGCCATTCACAGGCTCCCTATGGCTACACCTTC
abundance: NA; d_gene: TRBD1; v_gene: TRBV5-1; j_gene: TRBJ1-1; CDR3aa: CASSPGQGVNLNTEAFF; CDR3nt: TGCGCCAGCAGCCCGGGACAGGGGGTAAATCTGAACACTGAAGCTTTCTTT
abundance: NA; d_gene: TRBD2; v_gene: TRBV7-7; j_gene: TRBJ2-1; CDR3aa: CASSLLAGGNEQFF; CDR3nt: TGTGCCAGCAGCTTGCTAGCGGGAGGTAATGAGCAGTTCTTC
abundance: NA; d_gene: TRBD2; v_gene: TRBV28; j_gene: TRBJ2-7; CDR3aa: CASSALAGVKYEQYF; CDR3nt: TGTGCCAGCAGTGCCTTAGCGGGAGTAAAGTACGAGCAGTACTTC
abundance: NA; d_gene: NA; v_gene: TRBV7-2; j_gene: TRBJ2-1; CDR3aa: CASSLKGNEQFF; CDR3nt: TGTGCCAGCAGCTTGAAGGGCAATGAGCAGTTCTTC
abundance: NA; d_gene: NA; v_gene: TRBV30; j_gene: TRBJ2-1; CDR3aa: CAWSVRVAGISYNEQFF; CDR3nt: TGTGCCTGGAGTGTGCGGGTAGCAGGGATTTCCTACAATGAGCAGTTCTTC
abundance: NA; d_gene: NA; v_gene: TRBV5-1; j_gene: TRBJ2-7; CDR3aa: CVAGLLIPYEQYF; CDR3nt: TGCGTTGCGGGGCTTCTAATTCCCTACGAGCAGTACTTC
abundance: once; d_gene: NA; v_gene: TRBV9; j_gene: TRBJ2-1; CDR3aa: CASSVGAVPANEQFF; CDR3nt: TGTGCCAGCAGCGTAGGCGCGGTCCCGGCCAATGAGCAGTTCTTC
abundance: NA; d_gene: NA; v_gene: TRBV18; j_gene: TRBJ2-7; CDR3aa: CASSPLSSYEQYF; CDR3nt: TGTGCCAGCTCACCCCTCAGCTCCTACGAGCAGTACTTC
abundance: NA; d_gene: NA; v_gene: TRBV4-2; j_gene: TRBJ2-3; CDR3aa: CASSQDLYPTDTQYF; CDR3nt: TGTGCCAGCAGCCAAGATTTGTATCCCACAGATACGCAGTATTTT
abundance: NA; d_gene: NA; v_gene: TRBV9; j_gene: TRBJ2-1; CDR3aa: CASSVAGQGYNEQFF; CDR3nt: TGTGCCAGCAGCGTAGCTGGGCAGGGCTACAATGAGCAGTTCTTC
abundance: NA; d_gene: NA; v_gene: TRBV4-1; j_gene: TRBJ2-6; CDR3aa: CASSQDPGAGANVLTF; CDR3nt: TGCGCCAGCAGCCAAGATCCCGGCGCTGGGGCCAACGTCCTGACTTTC
abundance: NA; d_gene: NA; v_gene: TRBV6-1; j_gene: TRBJ2-6; CDR3aa: CASRAVFSGANVLTF; CDR3nt: TGTGCCAGCAGGGCCGTTTTCTCTGGGGCCAACGTCCTGACTTTC
abundance: NA; d_gene: TRBD2; v_gene: TRBV29-1; j_gene: TRBJ2-7; CDR3aa: CSVQLAGELYEQYF; CDR3nt: TGCAGCGTTCAACTAGCGGGAGAGCTCTACGAGCAGTACTTC
abundance: NA; d_gene: NA; v_gene: TRBV15; j_gene: TRBJ2-6; CDR3aa: CATSTGTGANVLTF; CDR3nt: TGTGCCACCAGCACAGGGACTGGGGCCAACGTCCTGACTTTC
abundance: NA; d_gene: NA; v_gene: TRBV6-4; j_gene: TRBJ2-3; CDR3aa: CASSRTFTDTQYF; CDR3nt: TGTGCCAGCAGTCGGACATTTACAGATACGCAGTATTTT
abundance: NA; d_gene: NA; v_gene: TRBV6-1; j_gene: TRBJ2-1; CDR3aa: CASSLNRGYNEQFF; CDR3nt: TGTGCCAGCTCCCTGAACAGAGGTTACAATGAGCAGTTCTTC
abundance: NA; d_gene: NA; v_gene: TRBV30; j_gene: TRBJ1-2; CDR3aa: CAWTPGSNYGYTF; CDR3nt: TGCGCCTGGACCCCGGGGTCTAACTATGGCTACACCTTC
abundance: NA; d_gene: NA; v_gene: TRBV7-7; j_gene: TRBJ2-7; CDR3aa: CASSPGLARYEQYF; CDR3nt: TGTGCCAGCAGCCCGGGACTTGCTCGCTACGAGCAGTACTTC
abundance: NA; d_gene: TRBD1; v_gene: TRBV5-1; j_gene: TRBJ2-5; CDR3aa: CASRQTGGRQYQETQYF; CDR3nt: TGCGCCAGCAGACAGACAGGGGGTAGACAGTACCAAGAGACCCAGTACTTC
abundance: NA; d_gene: TRBD1; v_gene: TRBV28; j_gene: TRBJ1-2; CDR3aa: CASSLPGTGGLYGYTF; CDR3nt: TGTGCCAGCAGTTTACCCGGGACAGGGGGCCTGTATGGCTACACCTTC
abundance: NA; d_gene: TRBD1; v_gene: TRBV7-2; j_gene: TRBJ1-2; CDR3aa: CASSSTGGINYGYTF; CDR3nt: TGTGCCAGCAGCTCCACAGGGGGCATCAACTATGGCTACACCTTC
abundance: few; d_gene: TRBD1; v_gene: TRBV5-1; j_gene: TRBJ2-7; CDR3aa: CASSPQGTRQGAYEQYF; CDR3nt: TGCGCCAGCAGCCCGCAGGGTACACGGCAGGGGGCCTACGAGCAGTACTTC
abundance: NA; d_gene: TRBD2; v_gene: TRBV5-1; j_gene: TRBJ2-3; CDR3aa: CASSRLAGTDTQYF; CDR3nt: TGCGCCAGCAGCCGACTAGCGGGCACAGATACGCAGTATTTT
abundance: once; d_gene: NA; v_gene: TRBV11-3; j_gene: TRBJ2-7; CDR3aa: CASSLGPNYEQYF; CDR3nt: TGTGCCAGCAGCTTGGGACCCAACTACGAGCAGTACTTC
abundance: NA; d_gene: NA; v_gene: TRBV7-9; j_gene: TRBJ2-1; CDR3aa: CASSPNRVHVRNEQFF; CDR3nt: TGTGCCAGCAGCCCTAACAGGGTTCACGTGAGGAATGAGCAGTTCTTC
abundance: NA; d_gene: TRBD1; v_gene: TRBV19; j_gene: TRBJ2-6; CDR3aa: CASRRGLTGANVLTF; CDR3nt: TGTGCCAGTAGAAGGGGGCTAACTGGGGCCAACGTCCTGACTTTC
abundance: NA; d_gene: NA; v_gene: TRBV5-4; j_gene: TRBJ2-3; CDR3aa: CASSLEPPRTDTQYF; CDR3nt: TGTGCCAGCAGCTTGGAACCCCCCCGCACAGATACGCAGTATTTT
abundance: NA; d_gene: TRBD2; v_gene: TRBV13; j_gene: TRBJ2-2; CDR3aa: CASSRFGTSDNTGELFF; CDR3nt: TGTGCCAGCAGCAGATTCGGGACTAGCGACAACACCGGGGAGCTGTTTTTT
abundance: NA; d_gene: TRBD2; v_gene: TRBV27; j_gene: TRBJ2-7; CDR3aa: CASSRRGGRAHEQYF; CDR3nt: TGTGCCAGCAGCCGCAGGGGCGGGAGGGCGCATGAGCAGTACTTC
abundance: few; d_gene: NA; v_gene: TRBV2; j_gene: TRBJ2-1; CDR3aa: CASGNGGWHEQFF; CDR3nt: TGTGCCAGCGGAAACGGGGGCTGGCATGAGCAGTTCTTC
abundance: NA; d_gene: TRBD1; v_gene: TRBV18; j_gene: TRBJ2-2; CDR3aa: CASSRHLGTATTGELFF; CDR3nt: TGTGCCAGCTCACGCCACCTCGGGACAGCTACGACCGGGGAGCTGTTTTTT
abundance: NA; d_gene: TRBD1; v_gene: TRBV2; j_gene: TRBJ2-3; CDR3aa: CASSWTGVTASTDTQYF; CDR3nt: TGTGCCAGCAGTTGGACAGGGGTCACGGCTAGCACAGATACGCAGTATTTT
abundance: NA; d_gene: TRBD2; v_gene: TRBV28; j_gene: TRBJ2-1; CDR3aa: CASSSATSNGNEQFF; CDR3nt: TGTGCCAGCAGTTCAGCGACTAGCAACGGCAATGAGCAGTTCTTC
abundance: NA; d_gene: NA; v_gene: TRBV7-3; j_gene: TRBJ1-2; CDR3aa: CASSFDGGFGYTF; CDR3nt: TGTGCCAGCAGCTTTGATGGGGGATTTGGCTACACCTTC
abundance: NA; d_gene: TRBD2; v_gene: TRBV9; j_gene: TRBJ2-5; CDR3aa: CASSVLSGGWETQYF; CDR3nt: TGTGCCAGCAGCGTTTTATCGGGAGGGTGGGAGACCCAGTACTTC
abundance: NA; d_gene: NA; v_gene: TRBV18; j_gene: TRBJ1-3; CDR3aa: CASSPLEGTGNTIYF; CDR3nt: TGTGCCAGCTCACCCCTTGAGGGGACTGGAAACACCATATATTTT
abundance: NA; d_gene: NA; v_gene: TRBV6-5; j_gene: TRBJ2-3; CDR3aa: CASSYGAVSTDTQYF; CDR3nt: TGTGCCAGCAGTTACGGAGCGGTTAGCACAGATACGCAGTATTTT
abundance: NA; d_gene: NA; v_gene: TRBV7-2; j_gene: TRBJ2-1; CDR3aa: CASSFAGRSYNEQFF; CDR3nt: TGTGCCAGCAGCTTCGCGGGACGCTCCTACAATGAGCAGTTCTTC
abundance: NA; d_gene: NA; v_gene: TRBV30; j_gene: TRBJ1-5; CDR3aa: CAHRQYNQPQHF; CDR3nt: TGTGCCCACAGACAGTACAATCAGCCCCAGCATTTT
abundance: NA; d_gene: TRBD2; v_gene: TRBV4-3; j_gene: TRBJ2-1; CDR3aa: CASSRSPPTSALYNEQFF; CDR3nt: TGCGCCAGCAGTCGCAGCCCCCCCACTAGCGCCCTGTACAATGAGCAGTTCTTC
abundance: NA; d_gene: NA; v_gene: TRBV28; j_gene: TRBJ2-6; CDR3aa: CASSSFWTVDSGANVLTF; CDR3nt: TGTGCCAGCAGTTCCTTCTGGACAGTAGACTCTGGGGCCAACGTCCTGACTTTC
abundance: NA; d_gene: TRBD1; v_gene: TRBV7-2; j_gene: TRBJ2-7; CDR3aa: CASSSGTGTLGAPYEQYF; CDR3nt: TGTGCCAGCAGTTCCGGGACAGGGACTTTGGGTGCTCCCTACGAGCAGTACTTC
abundance: NA; d_gene: NA; v_gene: TRBV9; j_gene: TRBJ2-2; CDR3aa: CASSVPQGSNTGELFF; CDR3nt: TGTGCCAGCAGCGTCCCACAGGGATCGAACACCGGGGAGCTGTTTTTT
abundance: NA; d_gene: NA; v_gene: TRBV29-1; j_gene: TRBJ2-1; CDR3aa: CSVEPENEQFF; CDR3nt: TGCAGCGTGGAGCCAGAGAATGAGCAGTTCTTC
abundance: NA; d_gene: NA; v_gene: TRBV7-3; j_gene: TRBJ1-2; CDR3aa: CASSLEGAVIYGYTF; CDR3nt: TGTGCCAGCAGCTTGGAGGGTGCGGTTATCTATGGCTACACCTTC
abundance: NA; d_gene: NA; v_gene: TRBV6-6; j_gene: TRBJ1-2; CDR3aa: CASSFRTDNYGYTF; CDR3nt: TGTGCCAGCAGTTTCCGCACAGATAACTATGGCTACACCTTC
abundance: once; d_gene: NA; v_gene: TRBV10-2; j_gene: TRBJ2-1; CDR3aa: CASKQEGNEQFF; CDR3nt: TGCGCCAGCAAACAGGAGGGCAATGAGCAGTTCTTC